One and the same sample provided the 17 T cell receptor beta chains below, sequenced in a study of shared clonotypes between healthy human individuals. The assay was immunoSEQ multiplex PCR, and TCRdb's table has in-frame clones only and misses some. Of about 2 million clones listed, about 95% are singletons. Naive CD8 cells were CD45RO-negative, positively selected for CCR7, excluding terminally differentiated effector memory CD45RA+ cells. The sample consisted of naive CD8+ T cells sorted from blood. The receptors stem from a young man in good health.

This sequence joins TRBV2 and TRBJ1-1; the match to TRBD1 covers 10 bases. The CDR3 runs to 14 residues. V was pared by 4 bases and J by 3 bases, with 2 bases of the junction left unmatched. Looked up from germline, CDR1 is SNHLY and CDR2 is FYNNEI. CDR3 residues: CASSVGQGHTEAFF. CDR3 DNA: TGTGCCAGCAGTGTGGGACAGGGGCACACTGAAGCTTTCTTT.

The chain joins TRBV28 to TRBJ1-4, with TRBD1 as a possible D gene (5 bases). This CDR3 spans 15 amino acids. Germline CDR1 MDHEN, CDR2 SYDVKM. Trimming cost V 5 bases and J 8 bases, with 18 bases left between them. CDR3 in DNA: TGTGCCAGCAGTGGGGATCGGGGGTACGGGGAAAAACTGTTTTTT. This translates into CASSGDRGYGEKLFF.

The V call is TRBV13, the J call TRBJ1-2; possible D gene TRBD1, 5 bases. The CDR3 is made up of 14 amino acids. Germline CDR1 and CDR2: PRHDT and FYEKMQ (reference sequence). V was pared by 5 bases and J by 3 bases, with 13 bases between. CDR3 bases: TGTGCCAGCAGCCTCCCGACAGAAGACTATGGCTACACCTTC. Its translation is CASSLPTEDYGYTF. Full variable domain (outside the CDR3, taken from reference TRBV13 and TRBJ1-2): AAGVIQSPRHLIKEKRETATLKCYPIPRHDTVYWYQQGPGQDPQFLISFYEKMQSDKGSIPDRFSAQQFSDYHSELNMSSLELGDSALYFCASSLPTEDYGYTFGSGTRLTVV.

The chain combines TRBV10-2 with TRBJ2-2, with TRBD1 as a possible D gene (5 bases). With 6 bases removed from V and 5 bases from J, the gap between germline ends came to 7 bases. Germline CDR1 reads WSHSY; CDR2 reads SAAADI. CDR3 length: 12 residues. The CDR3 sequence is CASRSGTGELFF. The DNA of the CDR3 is TGCGCCAGCAGGTCAGGGACCGGGGAGCTGTTTTTT.

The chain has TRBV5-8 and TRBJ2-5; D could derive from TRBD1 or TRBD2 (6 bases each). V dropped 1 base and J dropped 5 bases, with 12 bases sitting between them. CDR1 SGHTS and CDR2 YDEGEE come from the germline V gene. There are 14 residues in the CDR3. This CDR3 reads CASSLRGAWETQYF. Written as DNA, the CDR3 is TGTGCCAGCAGCTTGAGGGGGGCCTGGGAGACCCAGTACTTC.

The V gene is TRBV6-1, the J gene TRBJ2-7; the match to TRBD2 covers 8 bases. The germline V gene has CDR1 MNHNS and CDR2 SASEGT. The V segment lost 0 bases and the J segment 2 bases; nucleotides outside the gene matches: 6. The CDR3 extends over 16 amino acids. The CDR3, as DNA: TGTGCCAGCAGTGAAGCGCCCGGGGGGGGTACCTACGAGCAGTACTTC. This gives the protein CASSEAPGGGTYEQYF.

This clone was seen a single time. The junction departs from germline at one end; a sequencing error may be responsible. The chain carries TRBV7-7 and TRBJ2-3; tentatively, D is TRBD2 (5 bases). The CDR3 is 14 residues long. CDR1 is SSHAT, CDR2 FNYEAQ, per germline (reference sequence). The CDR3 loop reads CASSLGLGTDTQYF. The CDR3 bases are TGTGCTAGCAGCTTAGGACTTGGCACAGATACGCAGTATTTT.

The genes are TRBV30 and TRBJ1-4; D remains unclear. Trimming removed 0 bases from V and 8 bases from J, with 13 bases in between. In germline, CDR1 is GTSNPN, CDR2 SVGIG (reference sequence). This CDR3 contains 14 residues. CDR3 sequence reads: CAWSVVGLNEKLFF. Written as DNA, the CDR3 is TGTGCCTGGAGTGTAGTCGGACTTAACGAAAAACTGTTTTTT.

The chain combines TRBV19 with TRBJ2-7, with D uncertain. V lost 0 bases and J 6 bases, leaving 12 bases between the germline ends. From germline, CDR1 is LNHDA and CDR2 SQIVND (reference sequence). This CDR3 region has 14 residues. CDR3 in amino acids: CASSIDLSALEQYF. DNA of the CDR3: TGTGCCAGTAGTATAGATCTTTCCGCACTCGAGCAGTACTTC. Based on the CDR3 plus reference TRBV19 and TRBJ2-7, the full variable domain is DGGITQSPKYLFRKEGQNVTLSCEQNLNHDAMYWYRQDPGQGLRLIYYSQIVNDFQKGDIAEGYSVSREKKESFPLTVTSAQKNPTAFYLCASSIDLSALEQYFGPGTRLTVT.

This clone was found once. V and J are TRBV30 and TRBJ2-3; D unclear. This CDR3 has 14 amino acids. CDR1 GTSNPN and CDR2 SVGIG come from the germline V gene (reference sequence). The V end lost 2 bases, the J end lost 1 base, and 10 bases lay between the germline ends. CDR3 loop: CAWSSAIGTDTQYF. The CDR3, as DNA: TGTGCCTGGAGTTCAGCGATTGGCACAGATACGCAGTATTTT.

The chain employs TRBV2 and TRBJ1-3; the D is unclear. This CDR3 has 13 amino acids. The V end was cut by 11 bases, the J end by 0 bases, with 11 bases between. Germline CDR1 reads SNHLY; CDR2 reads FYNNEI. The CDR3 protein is CARDGISGNTIYF. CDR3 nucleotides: TGTGCCCGCGACGGGATCTCTGGAAACACCATATATTTT.

The CDR3, as DNA: TGTGCCAGCAGTGAACTTACCGGGACGCTCAGTTCACCCCTCCACTTT. Amino acid sequence: CASSELTGTLSSPLHF. The chain links TRBV2 to TRBJ1-6; D is perhaps TRBD1 (5 bases). Trimming shortened V by 2 bases and J by 9 bases, and 17 bases separated the two germline ends. The CDR3 sequence is 16 residues long. Germline CDR1 reads SNHLY; CDR2 reads FYNNEI.

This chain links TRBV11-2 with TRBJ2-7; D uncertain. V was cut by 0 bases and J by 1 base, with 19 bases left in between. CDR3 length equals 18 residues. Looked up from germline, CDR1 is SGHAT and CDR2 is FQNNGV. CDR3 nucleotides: TGTGCCAGCAGCTTAGACTGGCAGGACCTGCCTCCTTCCTACGAGCAGTACTTC. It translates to CASSLDWQDLPPSYEQYF.

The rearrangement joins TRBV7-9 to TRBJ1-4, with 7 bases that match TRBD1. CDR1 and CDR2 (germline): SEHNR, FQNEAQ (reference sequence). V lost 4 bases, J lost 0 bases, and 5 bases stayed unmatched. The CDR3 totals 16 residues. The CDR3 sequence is CASSSTGSATNEKLFF. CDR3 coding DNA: TGTGCCAGCAGCTCGACAGGGTCTGCAACTAATGAAAAACTGTTTTTT.

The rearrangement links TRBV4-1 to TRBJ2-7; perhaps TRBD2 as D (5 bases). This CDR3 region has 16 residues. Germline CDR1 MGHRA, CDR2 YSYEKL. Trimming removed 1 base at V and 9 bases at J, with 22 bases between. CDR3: CASSQGAGMEFGGQYF. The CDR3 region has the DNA TGCGCCAGCAGCCAAGGCGCCGGGATGGAATTTGGCGGGCAGTACTTC.

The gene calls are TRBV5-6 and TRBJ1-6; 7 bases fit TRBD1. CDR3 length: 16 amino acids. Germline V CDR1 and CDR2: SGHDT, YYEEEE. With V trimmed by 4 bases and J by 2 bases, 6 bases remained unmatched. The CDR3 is CASSLGTVTYNSPLHF. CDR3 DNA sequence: TGTGCCAGCAGCCTAGGGACAGTAACCTATAATTCACCCCTCCACTTT.

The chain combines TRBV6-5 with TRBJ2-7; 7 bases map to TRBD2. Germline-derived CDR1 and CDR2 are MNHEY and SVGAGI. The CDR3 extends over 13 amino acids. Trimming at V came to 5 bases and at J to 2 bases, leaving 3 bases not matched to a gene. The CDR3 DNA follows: TGTGCCAGCAGTGACGGGGGGACCTACGAGCAGTACTTC. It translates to CASSDGGTYEQYF.